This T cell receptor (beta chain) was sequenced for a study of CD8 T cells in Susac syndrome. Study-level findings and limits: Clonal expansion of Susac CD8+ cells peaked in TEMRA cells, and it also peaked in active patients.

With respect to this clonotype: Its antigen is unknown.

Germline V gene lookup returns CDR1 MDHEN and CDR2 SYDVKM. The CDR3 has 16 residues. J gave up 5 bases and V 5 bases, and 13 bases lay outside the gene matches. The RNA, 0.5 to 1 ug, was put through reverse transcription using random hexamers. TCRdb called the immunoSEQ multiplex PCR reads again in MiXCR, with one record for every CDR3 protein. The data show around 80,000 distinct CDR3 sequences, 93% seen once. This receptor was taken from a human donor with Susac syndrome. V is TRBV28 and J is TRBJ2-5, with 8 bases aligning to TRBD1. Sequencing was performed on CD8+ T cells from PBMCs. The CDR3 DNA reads TGTGCCAGCAGTATTAACTCAGGGGGCGCGGGGGAGACCCAGTACTTC. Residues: CASSINSGGAGETQYF.